These T cell receptor beta chains were read from a single sample in a study of Ad26.COV2.S vaccination and SARS-CoV-2 variants. Method: immunoSEQ multiplex PCR; TCRdb's copy keeps in-frame clones and lacks some. The sample has a few hundred thousand clones, around nine tenths seen once. The sample was peripheral blood, taken in a trial of Ad26.COV2.S vaccine versus placebo. All receptors derive from a person between 18 and 65 years old who received the Ad26.COV2.S COVID-19 vaccine or a placebo. CDR3s include the opening cysteine and the closing phenylalanine or tryptophan. A D gene is named only where the DNA matches it firmly. Some rows mark clone size as missing; the rest say once, few, many or name a class of expanded clone.

v_gene	abundance	j_gene	d_gene	CDR3nt	CDR3aa
TRBV10-3	NA	TRBJ1-5	NA	TGTGCCACCTATTCCGGGACAACCAATCAGCCCCAGCATTTT	CATYSGTTNQPQHF
TRBV6-1	NA	TRBJ1-2	NA	TGTGCCAGCAGTGAAAGTGGCCCCTCAGGCTACACCTTC	CASSESGPSGYTF
TRBV28	NA	TRBJ1-5	NA	TGTGCCAGCAGAGCCGGGACGCCGGGGCCTCAGCCCCAGCATTTT	CASRAGTPGPQPQHF
TRBV7-3	once	TRBJ2-2	NA	TGTGCCAGCAGCTTACCCGGGGCAACCGGGGAGCTGTTTTTT	CASSLPGATGELFF
TRBV27	NA	TRBJ1-1	NA	TGTGCCAGCAGTTTAGATTTGTATACTGAAGCTTTCTTT	CASSLDLYTEAFF
TRBV10-2	NA	TRBJ2-5	NA	TGCGCCAGCAGTAAGTGGAAAACAGGAGGGGCCGGTGAGACCCAGTACTTC	CASSKWKTGGAGETQYF
TRBV20-1	NA	TRBJ1-2	NA	TGCAGTGCTAGTGGGGGGCCGTCTGGAGGAACCTATGGCTACACCTTC	CSASGGPSGGTYGYTF
TRBV7-9	once	TRBJ2-5	NA	TGTGCCAGCAGCTTAGGGCTGCAGAACCTCAAAGAGACCCAGTACTTC	CASSLGLQNLKETQYF
TRBV30	NA	TRBJ1-3	TRBD1	TGTGCCTGGAGTGGGAGGGGGCTCTCTGGAAACACCATATATTTT	CAWSGRGLSGNTIYF
TRBV3-1/TRBV3-2	NA	TRBJ1-2	TRBD1	TGTGCCAGCAGCCCGGACAGGCGATATGGCTACACCTTC	CASSPDRRYGYTF
TRBV7-8	NA	TRBJ1-1	NA	TGTGCCAGCAGCCCATCGGACGGCATTGAAGCTTTCTTT	CASSPSDGIEAFF
TRBV11-3	NA	TRBJ2-3	NA	TGTGCCAGCAGCCCCGGGACAGATACGCAGTATTTT	CASSPGTDTQYF
TRBV9	NA	TRBJ1-2	TRBD1	TGTGCCAGCAGCGTGACAGGGGTAATGGCGAACTATGGCTACACCTTC	CASSVTGVMANYGYTF
TRBV2	few	TRBJ1-3	TRBD1	TGTGCCAGCAGTGCCCACCGGGACAGCCTAAAGAACTCTGGAAACACCATATATTTT	CASSAHRDSLKNSGNTIYF
TRBV30	NA	TRBJ1-3	NA	TGTGCCTGGGTCTTTGGAAACACCATATATTTT	CAWVFGNTIYF
TRBV9	NA	TRBJ1-3	NA	TGTGCCAGCAGCGTAGGGGGCCCCGGCTCTGGAAACACCATATATTTT	CASSVGGPGSGNTIYF
TRBV19	NA	TRBJ2-5	NA	TGTGCCAGTAGTCGAAAAGGTTTTCAAGAGACCCAGTACTTC	CASSRKGFQETQYF
TRBV7-9	NA	TRBJ2-2	NA	TGTGCCAGCAGCTTACGGGAATGGGCGAACACCGGGGAGCTGTTTTTT	CASSLREWANTGELFF
TRBV5-4	NA	TRBJ2-3	NA	TGTGCCAGCAGCTTGGCCGGCAGCACAGATACGCAGTATTTT	CASSLAGSTDTQYF
TRBV6-5	NA	TRBJ2-1	TRBD2	TGTGCCAGCAGTCGAGCGGGGGTCTACAATGAGCAGTTCTTC	CASSRAGVYNEQFF
TRBV20-1	NA	TRBJ2-1	NA	TGCAGTGCTAGAGACTGGGATGAGCAGTTCTTC	CSARDWDEQFF
TRBV4-3	NA	TRBJ2-7	NA	TGCGCCAGCAGCCAAGTTTTGGACAGCTCCTACGAGCAGTACTTC	CASSQVLDSSYEQYF
TRBV4-2	NA	TRBJ1-3	NA	TGTGCCAGCAGCCAAGAACCGGACTCTGGAAACACCATATATTTT	CASSQEPDSGNTIYF
TRBV27	once	TRBJ2-1	TRBD1	TGTGCCAGCAGTCGACCCGGGACAGGCCCTTTAAGTGAGCAGTTCTTC	CASSRPGTGPLSEQFF
TRBV18	NA	TRBJ1-6	TRBD1	TGTGCCAGCTCACCTCGACAGGGGGCCTCGAATTCACCCCTCCACTTT	CASSPRQGASNSPLHF
TRBV16	few	TRBJ1-5	NA	TGTGCCAGCAGCCCGACGGTTAAGCCCCAGCATTTT	CASSPTVKPQHF
TRBV10-3	NA	TRBJ1-1	NA	TGTGCCATCAGTGAGTTGGTGAACACTGAAGCTTTCTTT	CAISELVNTEAFF
TRBV6-5	NA	TRBJ2-2	NA	TGTGCCAGCAGTTATACAGGGTCCGGGGAGCTGTTTTTT	CASSYTGSGELFF
TRBV6-2/TRBV6-3	NA	TRBJ1-3	NA	TGTGCCAGCAGTTCTATCAGTTTGGGACCGAGCTCTGGAAACACCATATATTTT	CASSSISLGPSSGNTIYF
TRBV16	NA	TRBJ2-3	TRBD2	TGTGCCAGCAGCCAAGCTAGCGGGGGGACCAGCACAGATACGCAGTATTTT	CASSQASGGTSTDTQYF
TRBV11-2	NA	TRBJ2-5	TRBD1	TGTGCCAGCAGCTCGGACAGGGGGCGTGAGGAGACCCAGTACTTC	CASSSDRGREETQYF
TRBV3-1/TRBV3-2	NA	TRBJ2-7	NA	TGTGCCAGCAGCCAAGAAGAGATGGCCTCCGGCAGGTACGAGCAGTACTTC	CASSQEEMASGRYEQYF
TRBV5-1	NA	TRBJ2-7	TRBD2	TGCGCCAGCAGCTTGCGAGCGGGATCTGGGAACGAGCAGTACTTC	CASSLRAGSGNEQYF
TRBV3-1/TRBV3-2	once	TRBJ2-5	TRBD2	TGTGCCAGCGGGGGGGTCCCCTGGGAGACCCAGTACTTC	CASGGVPWETQYF
TRBV6-5	NA	TRBJ2-7	NA	TGTGCCAGCAGTTACTCGGTCCCGAGCTACGAGCAGTACTTC	CASSYSVPSYEQYF
TRBV5-6	NA	TRBJ1-2	NA	TGTGCCAGCAGCTTGGTGCAGTATGGCTACACCTTC	CASSLVQYGYTF
TRBV7-9	NA	TRBJ1-4	TRBD1	TGTGCCAGCAGCCGACGGACAGGGCCTCTTGGGGCCGGAAAACTGTTTTTT	CASSRRTGPLGAGKLFF
TRBV7-9	NA	TRBJ2-5	NA	TGTGCCAGCAGCCCTCCCGGATGGGAGACCCAGTACTTC	CASSPPGWETQYF
TRBV13	NA	TRBJ2-5	TRBD1	TGTGCCAGCAGCTCCTCCGGGACAGGCCACCAAGAGACCCAGTACTTC	CASSSSGTGHQETQYF
TRBV7-3	NA	TRBJ2-7	NA	TGTGCCAGCAGCTCGGACGGAACTACGGGGCAGTACTTC	CASSSDGTTGQYF
TRBV6-5	NA	TRBJ2-7	NA	TGTGCCAGCAGTTACGGGGTGGGAACCTACGAGCAGTACTTC	CASSYGVGTYEQYF
TRBV30	NA	TRBJ2-3	NA	TGTGCCTGGCATGTTGCAGGGGGCACAGATACGCAGTATTTT	CAWHVAGGTDTQYF
TRBV7-9	NA	TRBJ1-6	NA	TGTGCCAGCAGCCTGTCGGACGGTATTTCACCCCTCCACTTT	CASSLSDGISPLHF
TRBV7-2	NA	TRBJ2-3	NA	TGTGCCAGCAGCTTAGTCAGCACAGATACGCAGTATTTT	CASSLVSTDTQYF
TRBV5-1	NA	TRBJ1-1	NA	TGCGCCAGCAGCTTGGAATGGGGAGGCGCCACTGAAGCTTTCTTT	CASSLEWGGATEAFF
TRBV4-2	once	TRBJ1-2	TRBD1	TGTGCCACCAACGGACAGGGAAGTAACTATGGCTACACCTTC	CATNGQGSNYGYTF
TRBV13	NA	TRBJ1-1	NA	TGTGCCAGCAGCTTACGGGCAGAGCTTGAAGCTTTCTTT	CASSLRAELEAFF
TRBV7-9	once	TRBJ2-3	NA	TGTGCCAGCAGCTCCCCCCTCACAGATACGCAGTATTTT	CASSSPLTDTQYF
TRBV19	NA	TRBJ2-1	NA	TGTGCCAGTAGTGCCCCCCAGAGTGAGCAGTTCTTC	CASSAPQSEQFF
TRBV6-5	NA	TRBJ2-7	TRBD2	TGTGCCAGCAGTTACTCCTACGGGGGGGCAAGCCACGAGCAGTACTTC	CASSYSYGGASHEQYF
TRBV5-1	NA	TRBJ1-4	NA	TGCGCCAGCAGCTTGGGAAGCCTCGAGTACGGTGAAAAACTGTTTTTT	CASSLGSLEYGEKLFF